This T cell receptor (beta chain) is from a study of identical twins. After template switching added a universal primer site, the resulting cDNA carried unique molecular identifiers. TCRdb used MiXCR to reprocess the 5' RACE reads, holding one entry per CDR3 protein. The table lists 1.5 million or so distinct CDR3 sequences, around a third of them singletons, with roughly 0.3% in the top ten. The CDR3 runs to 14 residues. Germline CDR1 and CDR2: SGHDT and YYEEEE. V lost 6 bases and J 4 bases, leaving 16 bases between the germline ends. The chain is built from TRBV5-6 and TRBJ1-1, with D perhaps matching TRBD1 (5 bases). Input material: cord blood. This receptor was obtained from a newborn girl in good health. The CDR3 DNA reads TGTGCCAGCACCCGTCGGGGCGGGACCACTGAAGCTTTCTTT. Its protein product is CASTRRGGTTEAFF.